This TCR beta chain was identified in a study of tissue T cells after allogeneic stem cell transplantation. Only in-frame clones appear in the TCRdb table, and some are missing; sequencing was by immunoSEQ multiplex PCR. The data show about 1,800 clones, with 49% seen just once and roughly 29% held by the top ten. As concerns this clone: Gene names denote mouse genes. The CDR3 end is not reached by the read, which stops 1 residue before it; the germline J gene fills it in.

Time point here: mouse harvest day 14 after allogeneic transplant. Mouse grafts combined 10^7 T-cell-depleted bone marrow cells with 10^6 splenic CD5+ T cells. V shed 3 bases and J shed 5 bases, with 2 bases lying between them. There are 11 residues in the CDR3. Germline V gene lookup returns CDR1 NSQYPW and CDR2 LRSPGD (reference sequence). The source material was blood. The chain recombines TRBV1 with TRBJ2-1; D not resolved. The source of this sequence is a female BALB/c mouse given C57BL/6 T cells with graft-versus-host disease after an allogeneic hematopoietic cell transplant. CDR3 residues: CTCSADAEQFF. CDR3 DNA, as far as it was read: TGCACCTGCAGTGCCGATGCTGAGCAGTTC.